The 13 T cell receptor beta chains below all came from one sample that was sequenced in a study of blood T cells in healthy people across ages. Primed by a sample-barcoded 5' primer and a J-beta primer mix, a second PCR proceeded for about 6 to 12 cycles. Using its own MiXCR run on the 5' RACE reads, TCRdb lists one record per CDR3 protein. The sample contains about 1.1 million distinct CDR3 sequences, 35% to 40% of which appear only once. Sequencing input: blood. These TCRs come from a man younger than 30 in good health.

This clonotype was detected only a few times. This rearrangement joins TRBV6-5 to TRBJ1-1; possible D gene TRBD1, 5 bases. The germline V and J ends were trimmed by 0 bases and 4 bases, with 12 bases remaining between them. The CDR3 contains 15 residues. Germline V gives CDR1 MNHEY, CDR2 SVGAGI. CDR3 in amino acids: CASSYSRAAGTEAFF. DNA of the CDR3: TGTGCCAGCAGTTACTCCAGGGCAGCGGGCACTGAAGCTTTCTTT.

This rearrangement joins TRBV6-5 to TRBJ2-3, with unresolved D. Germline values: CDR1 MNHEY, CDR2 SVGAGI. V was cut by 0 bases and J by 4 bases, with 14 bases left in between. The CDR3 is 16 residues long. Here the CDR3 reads CASSYSMGRTADTQYF. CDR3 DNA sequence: TGTGCCAGCAGTTACTCGATGGGCCGAACGGCAGATACGCAGTATTTT.

CDR3 protein: CSASLLAGSRTDTQYF. In DNA, the CDR3 is TGCAGTGCTAGTCTTCTAGCGGGGAGCCGCACAGATACGCAGTATTTT. The chain joins TRBV20-1 to TRBJ2-3, with 9 bases matching TRBD2. This CDR3 has 16 residues. Germline V gene data show CDR1 as DFQATT and CDR2 as SNEGSKA (reference sequence). The V segment lost 3 bases and the J segment 1 base; nucleotides outside the gene matches: 8.

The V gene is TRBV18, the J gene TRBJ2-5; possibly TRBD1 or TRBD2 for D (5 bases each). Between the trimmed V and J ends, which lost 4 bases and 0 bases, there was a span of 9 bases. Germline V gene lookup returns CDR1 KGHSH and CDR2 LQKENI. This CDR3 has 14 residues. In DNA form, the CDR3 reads TGTGCCAGCTCACTGCGAGGGGACCAAGAGACCCAGTACTTC. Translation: CASSLRGDQETQYF.

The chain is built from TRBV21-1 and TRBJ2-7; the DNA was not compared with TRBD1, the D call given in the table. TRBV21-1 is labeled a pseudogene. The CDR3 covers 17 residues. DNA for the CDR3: TGTGCCAGCAGCAAACGGGGGGCGAAGGCTGATCCCTACGAGCAGTACTTC. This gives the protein CASSKRGAKADPYEQYF.

CDR3 nucleotides: TGTGCCATCAGTGAGCCTCAGGGGGCTCAGCATTTT. It yields the protein CAISEPQGAQHF. The chain carries TRBV10-3 and TRBJ1-5, with 8 bases identical to TRBD1. CDR1 ENHRY and CDR2 SYGVKD come from the germline V gene. V was clipped by 2 bases and J by 13 bases; unmatched bases: 4. CDR3 length equals 12 residues.

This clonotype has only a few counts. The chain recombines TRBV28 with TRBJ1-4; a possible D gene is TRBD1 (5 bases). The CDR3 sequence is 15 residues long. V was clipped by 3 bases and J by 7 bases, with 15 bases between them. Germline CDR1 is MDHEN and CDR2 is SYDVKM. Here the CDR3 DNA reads TGTGCCAGCAGTTTGTGGAGGGGATCGGGTGAAAAACTGTTTTTT. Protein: CASSLWRGSGEKLFF.

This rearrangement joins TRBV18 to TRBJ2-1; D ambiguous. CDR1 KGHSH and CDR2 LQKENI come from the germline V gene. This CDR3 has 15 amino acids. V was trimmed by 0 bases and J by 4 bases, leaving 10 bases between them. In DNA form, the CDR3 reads TGTGCCAGCTCACCACCGGAGACTTATTACAATGAGCAGTTCTTC. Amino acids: CASSPPETYYNEQFF.

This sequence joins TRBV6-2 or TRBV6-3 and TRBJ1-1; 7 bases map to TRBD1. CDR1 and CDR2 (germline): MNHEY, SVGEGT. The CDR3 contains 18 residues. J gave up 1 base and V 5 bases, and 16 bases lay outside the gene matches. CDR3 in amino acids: CASSGLTGTAKGNTEAFF. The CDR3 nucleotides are TGTGCCAGCAGTGGACTCACCGGGACAGCAAAGGGGAACACTGAAGCTTTCTTT.

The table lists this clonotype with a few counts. The CDR3: CSARGQFPADTQYF. The CDR3 DNA reads as TGCAGTGCAAGGGGGCAGTTCCCAGCGGATACGCAGTATTTT. This chain uses TRBV20-1 with TRBJ2-3; 7 positions agree with TRBD1. The CDR3 covers 14 residues. Germline V gene lookup returns CDR1 DFQATT and CDR2 SNEGSKA (reference sequence). Trimming took 6 bases from V and 6 from J; bases not matched to a gene: 12.

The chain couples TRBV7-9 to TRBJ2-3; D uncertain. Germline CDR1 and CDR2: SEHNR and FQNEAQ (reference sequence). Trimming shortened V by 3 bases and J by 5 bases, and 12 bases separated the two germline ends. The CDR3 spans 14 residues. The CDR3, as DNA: TGTGCCAGCAGCTTGGCGGCCGCGGTAGATACGCAGTATTTT. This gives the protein CASSLAAAVDTQYF. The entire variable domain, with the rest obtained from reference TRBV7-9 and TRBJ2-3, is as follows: DTGVSQNPRHKITKRGQNVTFRCDPISEHNRLYWYRQTLGQGPEFLTYFQNEAQLEKSRLLSDRFSAERPKGSFSTLEIQRTEQGDSAMYLCASSLAAAVDTQYFGPGTRLTVL.

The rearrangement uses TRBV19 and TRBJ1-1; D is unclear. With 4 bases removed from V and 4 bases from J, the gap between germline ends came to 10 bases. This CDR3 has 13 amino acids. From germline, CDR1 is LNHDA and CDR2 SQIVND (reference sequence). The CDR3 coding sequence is TGTGCCAGTAGTAGAGTTGGAGGCACTGAAGCTTTCTTT. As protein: CASSRVGGTEAFF.

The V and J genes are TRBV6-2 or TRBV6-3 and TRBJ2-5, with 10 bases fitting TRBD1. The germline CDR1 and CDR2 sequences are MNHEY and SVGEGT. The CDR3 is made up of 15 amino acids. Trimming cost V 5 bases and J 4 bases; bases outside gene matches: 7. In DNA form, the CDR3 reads TGTGCCAGCAGTAGACCAGGGACAGGGGCAGAGACCCAGTACTTC. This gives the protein CASSRPGTGAETQYF.